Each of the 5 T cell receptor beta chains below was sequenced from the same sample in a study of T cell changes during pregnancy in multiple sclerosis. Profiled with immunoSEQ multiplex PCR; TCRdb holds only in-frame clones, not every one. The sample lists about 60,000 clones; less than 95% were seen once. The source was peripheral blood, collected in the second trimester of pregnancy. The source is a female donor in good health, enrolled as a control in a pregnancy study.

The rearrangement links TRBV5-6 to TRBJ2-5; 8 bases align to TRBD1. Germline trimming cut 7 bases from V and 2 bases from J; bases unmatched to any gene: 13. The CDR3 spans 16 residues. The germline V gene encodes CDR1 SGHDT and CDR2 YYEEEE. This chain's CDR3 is CASRPLGRGPQETQYF. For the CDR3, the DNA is TGTGCCAGCCGACCCCTGGGCAGGGGGCCTCAAGAGACCCAGTACTTC.

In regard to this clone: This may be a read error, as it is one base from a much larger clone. The CDR3 loop is CASSLQGNTEAFF. The CDR3 nucleotides read TGTGCCAGCAGCCTACAGGGTAACACTGAAGCTTTCTTT. The rearrangement links TRBV6-1 to TRBJ1-1; tentative D call: TRBD1 (6 bases). The length of the CDR3 is 13 residues. Per germline, CDR1 MNHNS and CDR2 SASEGT. V gave up 6 bases and J gave up 2 bases, with 10 bases separating them.

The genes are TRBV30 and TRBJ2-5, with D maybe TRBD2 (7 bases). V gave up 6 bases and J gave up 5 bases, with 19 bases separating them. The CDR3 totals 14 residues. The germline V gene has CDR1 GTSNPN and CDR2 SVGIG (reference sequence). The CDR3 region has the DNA TGTGCCTGCCCCTGGGGGGGCGACCTTGAGACCCAGTACTTC. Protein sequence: CACPWGGDLETQYF.

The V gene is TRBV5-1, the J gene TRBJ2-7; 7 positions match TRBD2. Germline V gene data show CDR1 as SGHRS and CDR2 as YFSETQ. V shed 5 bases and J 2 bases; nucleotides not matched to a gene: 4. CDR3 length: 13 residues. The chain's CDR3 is CASRASGTYEQYF. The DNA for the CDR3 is TGCGCCAGCAGGGCTAGCGGTACCTACGAGCAGTACTTC.

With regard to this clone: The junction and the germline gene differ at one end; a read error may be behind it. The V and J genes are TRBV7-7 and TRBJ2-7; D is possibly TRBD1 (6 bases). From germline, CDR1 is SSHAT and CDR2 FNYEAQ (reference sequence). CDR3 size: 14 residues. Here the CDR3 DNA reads TGTGCTAGCAGCCGGGACATCAGCTCCTACGAGCAGTACTTC. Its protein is CASSRDISSYEQYF. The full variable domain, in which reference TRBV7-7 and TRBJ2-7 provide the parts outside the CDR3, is GAGVSQSPRYKVTKRGQDVTLRCDPISSHATLYWYQQALGQGPEFLTYFNYEAQPDKSGLPSDRFSAERPEGSISTLTIQRTEQRDSAMYRCASSRDISSYEQYFGPGTRLTVT.